The TCR beta chain described here comes from a study of blood T cells in healthy people across ages. The use of a sample-barcoded 5' primer and a J-beta primer mix characterized a second PCR of roughly 7 to 11 cycles. Every cDNA was tagged by a template-switch adaptor with 12 random nucleotides. TCRdb fed the 5' RACE reads into MiXCR, producing one record per CDR3 protein. The sample lists 1.5 million to 2 million distinct CDR3 sequences; about 50% were seen once. Trimming pared 2 bases from V and 13 bases from J, leaving 21 bases between. Germline CDR1 MNHEY, CDR2 SVGEGT. The CDR3 is made up of 15 amino acids. The sample, roughly 9.1 milliliters of peripheral blood, was drawn from each donor.

This TCR came from a middle-aged woman in good health. V and J are TRBV6-2 or TRBV6-3 and TRBJ2-1; weak D call: TRBD2 (6 bases). The specimen was blood. The DNA of the CDR3 is TGTGCCAGCAGTTACGGCGGGGTTCACCAAGGGACCCAGTTCTTC. The encoded protein is CASSYGGVHQGTQFF.